This TCR beta chain was captured in a study of blood T cell repertoires in COVID-19. In the study overall: Sites in the United States, Italy and Spain provided acute and convalescent COVID-19 samples. Sample material is recorded as cDNA or gDNA derived from T cells, B-cell-depleted T cells, or PBMCs.

CDR3 size: 14 residues. Germline CDR1 is LNHDA and CDR2 is SQIVND (reference sequence). The trim removed 7 bases at V and 7 bases at J, leaving 8 bases unmatched. Authors' data handling: Amplification from reference gene primers served as the basis for estimated nucleated cell counts. Sequencing was performed with immunoSEQ multiplex PCR; in TCRdb, only in-frame clones are kept and a portion is missing. V and J calls and clone size follow that table, whereas D and trimming were derived from the DNA. The table shows about 150,000 clones, with roughly four fifths occurring only once. The sequenced material came from peripheral blood. This clonotype was sampled from a woman of 80 years or more with acute or convalescent COVID-19. The chain has TRBV19 and TRBJ1-4, with TRBD1 matching 8 bases. Written as DNA, the CDR3 is TGTGCCAGTAACTGGGCAGGGGGCAGTGAAAAACTGTTTTTT. Residues: CASNWAGGSEKLFF.